This T cell receptor (beta chain) was identified in a study of OX40 agonist ivuxolimab in advanced cancers. Study-wide background: Recorded diagnoses for dose-escalation patients were hepatocellular carcinoma, melanoma, renal cell or head and neck cancer. The group had a mean age of around 64 years, ranged from 23 to 79, and was around 82% male. Study-level findings and limits: In the 0.1-3.0 mg/kg groups, partial responders showed among the lowest expansion.

In the case of this clone: The target antigen is unknown.

Assay used: immunoSEQ multiplex PCR; TCRdb lists only in-frame clones, some missing. Of about 97,000 clones listed, approximately 87% are singletons. V was cut by 3 bases and J by 8 bases, with 4 bases left in between. CDR1 LNHDA and CDR2 SQIVND come from the germline V gene (reference sequence). CDR3 length equals 11 residues. The sample in question was CD4+ or CD8+ T cells sorted from blood, obtained in a trial of the OX40 agonist ivuxolimab. The gene calls are TRBV19 and TRBJ1-4, with D hard to call. The TCR sequence derives from an adult with an advanced solid tumor such as melanoma, head and neck, liver or kidney cancer. The DNA of the CDR3 is TGTGCCAGTAGTATCGGGGAAAAACTGTTTTTT. Translation: CASSIGEKLFF.